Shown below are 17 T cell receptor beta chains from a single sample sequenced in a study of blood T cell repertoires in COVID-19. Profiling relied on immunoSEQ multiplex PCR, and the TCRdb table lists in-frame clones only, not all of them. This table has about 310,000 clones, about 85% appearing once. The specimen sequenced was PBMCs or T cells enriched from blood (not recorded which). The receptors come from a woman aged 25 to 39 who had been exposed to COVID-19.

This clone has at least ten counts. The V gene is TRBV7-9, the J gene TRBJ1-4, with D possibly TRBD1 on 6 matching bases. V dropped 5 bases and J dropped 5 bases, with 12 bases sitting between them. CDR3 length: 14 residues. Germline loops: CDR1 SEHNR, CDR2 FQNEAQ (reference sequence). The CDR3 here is CASSQSTGNEKLFF. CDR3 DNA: TGTGCCAGCAGCCAAAGCACAGGGAATGAAAAACTGTTTTTT.

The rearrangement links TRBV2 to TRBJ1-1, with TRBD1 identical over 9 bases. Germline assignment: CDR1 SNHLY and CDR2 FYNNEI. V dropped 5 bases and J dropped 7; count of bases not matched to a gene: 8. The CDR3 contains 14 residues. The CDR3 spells CASSKGQGKVEAFF. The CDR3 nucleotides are TGTGCCAGCAGTAAAGGACAGGGGAAGGTTGAAGCTTTCTTT.

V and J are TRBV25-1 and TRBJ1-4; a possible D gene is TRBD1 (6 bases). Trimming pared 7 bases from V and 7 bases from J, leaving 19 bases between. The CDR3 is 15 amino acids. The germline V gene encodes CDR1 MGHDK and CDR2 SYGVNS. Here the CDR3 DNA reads TGTGCCAGCAATTCCAACAGGGATTACGGTGAAAAACTGTTTTTT. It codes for CASNSNRDYGEKLFF.

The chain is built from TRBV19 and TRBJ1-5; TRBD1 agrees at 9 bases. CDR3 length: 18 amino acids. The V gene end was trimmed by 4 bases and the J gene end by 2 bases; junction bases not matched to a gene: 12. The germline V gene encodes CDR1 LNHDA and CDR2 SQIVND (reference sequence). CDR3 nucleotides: TGTGCCAGTAGTACCATGGGACAGGGAGGTGTCGGCAATCAGCCCCAGCATTTT. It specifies CASSTMGQGGVGNQPQHF.

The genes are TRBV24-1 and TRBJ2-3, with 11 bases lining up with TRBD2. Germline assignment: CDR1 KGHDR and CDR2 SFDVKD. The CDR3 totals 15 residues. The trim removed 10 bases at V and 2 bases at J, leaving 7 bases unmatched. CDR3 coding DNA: TGTGCCACATCTAGCGGGAGGATATACACAGATACGCAGTATTTT. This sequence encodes CATSSGRIYTDTQYF.

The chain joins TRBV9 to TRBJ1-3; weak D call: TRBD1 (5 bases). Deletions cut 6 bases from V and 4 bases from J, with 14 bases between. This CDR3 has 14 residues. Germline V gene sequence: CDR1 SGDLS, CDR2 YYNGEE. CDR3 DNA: TGTGCCAGCACCCCGGGGGGTGGCGGAAACACCATATATTTT. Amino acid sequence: CASTPGGGGNTIYF.

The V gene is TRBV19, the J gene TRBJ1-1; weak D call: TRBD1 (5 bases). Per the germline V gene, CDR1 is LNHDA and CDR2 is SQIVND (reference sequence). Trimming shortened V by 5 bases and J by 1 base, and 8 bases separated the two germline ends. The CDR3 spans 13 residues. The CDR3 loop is CASSDRANTEAFF. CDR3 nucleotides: TGTGCCAGTAGTGACAGAGCGAACACTGAAGCTTTCTTT.

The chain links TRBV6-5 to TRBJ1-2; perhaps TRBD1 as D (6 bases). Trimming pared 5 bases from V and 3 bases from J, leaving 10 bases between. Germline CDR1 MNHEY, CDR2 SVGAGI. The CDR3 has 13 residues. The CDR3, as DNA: TGTGCCAGCAGTCGGACAGAACACTATGGCTACACCTTC. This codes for CASSRTEHYGYTF.

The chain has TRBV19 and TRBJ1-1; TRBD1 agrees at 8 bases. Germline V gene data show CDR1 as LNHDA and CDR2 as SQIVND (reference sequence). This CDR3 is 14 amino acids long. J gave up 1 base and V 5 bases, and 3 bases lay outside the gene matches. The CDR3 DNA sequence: TGTGCCAGTAGTTGGGACAGGAGGAACACTGAAGCTTTCTTT. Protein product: CASSWDRRNTEAFF.

DNA for the CDR3: TGTGCCAGCAGCTACGACAGGAATCAGCCCCAGCATTTT. Its translation: CASSYDRNQPQHF. J is TRBJ1-5 and V is TRBV7-8; D is perhaps TRBD1 (6 bases). The CDR3 consists of 13 residues. Germline CDR1 SGHVS, CDR2 FQNEAQ. V was trimmed by 4 bases and J by 4 bases, leaving 8 bases between them.

This chain's CDR3 is CASSPGISGNTIYF. CDR3 bases: TGTGCCAGCAGCCCAGGGATCTCTGGAAACACCATATATTTT. The J gene is TRBJ1-3, the V gene TRBV6-5; tentative D call: TRBD1 (5 bases). Trimming stripped 6 bases from V and 0 bases from J, with 9 bases between. This CDR3 contains 14 residues. Germline lookup yields CDR1 MNHEY and CDR2 SVGAGI.

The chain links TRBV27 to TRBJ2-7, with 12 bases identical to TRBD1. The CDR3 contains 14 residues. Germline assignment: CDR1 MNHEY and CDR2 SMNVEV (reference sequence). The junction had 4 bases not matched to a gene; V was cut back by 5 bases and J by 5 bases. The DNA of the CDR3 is TGTGCCAGCAGTCCCGGGACAGGGGGCAACGAGCAGTACTTC. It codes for CASSPGTGGNEQYF.

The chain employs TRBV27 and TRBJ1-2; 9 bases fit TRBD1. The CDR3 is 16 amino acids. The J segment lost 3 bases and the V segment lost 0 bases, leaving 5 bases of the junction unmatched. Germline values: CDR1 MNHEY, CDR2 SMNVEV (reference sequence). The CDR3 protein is CASSLSYRGLDYGYTF. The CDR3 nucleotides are TGTGCCAGCAGTTTATCCTACAGGGGGCTGGACTATGGCTACACCTTC.

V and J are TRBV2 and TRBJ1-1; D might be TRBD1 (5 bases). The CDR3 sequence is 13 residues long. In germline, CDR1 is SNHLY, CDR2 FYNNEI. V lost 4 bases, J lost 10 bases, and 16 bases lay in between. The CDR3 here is CASSGNMGGSAFF. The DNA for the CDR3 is TGTGCCAGCAGTGGGAATATGGGGGGGTCAGCTTTCTTT.

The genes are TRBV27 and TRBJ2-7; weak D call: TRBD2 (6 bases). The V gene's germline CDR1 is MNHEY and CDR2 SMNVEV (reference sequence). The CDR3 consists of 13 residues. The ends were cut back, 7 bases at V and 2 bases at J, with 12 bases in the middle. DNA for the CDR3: TGTGCCAGCATGGAGGGGTACACCTACGAGCAGTACTTC. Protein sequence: CASMEGYTYEQYF.

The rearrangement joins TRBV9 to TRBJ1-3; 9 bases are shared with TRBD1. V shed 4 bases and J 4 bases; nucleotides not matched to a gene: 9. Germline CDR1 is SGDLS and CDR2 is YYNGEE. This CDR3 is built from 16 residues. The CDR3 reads CASSPIDRGRGNTIYF. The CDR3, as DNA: TGTGCCAGCAGCCCCATCGACAGGGGGAGAGGAAACACCATATATTTT. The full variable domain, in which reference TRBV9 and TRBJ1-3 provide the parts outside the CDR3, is DSGVTQTPKHLITATGQRVTLRCSPRSGDLSVYWYQQSLDQGLQFLIQYYNGEERAKGNILERFSAQQFPDLHSELNLSSLELGDSALYFCASSPIDRGRGNTIYFGEGSWLTVV.

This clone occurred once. CDR3 nucleotides: TGTGCCTCAACAGGGTTTTACGAGCAGTACTTC. Its translation: CASTGFYEQYF. J is TRBJ2-7 and V is TRBV30; a possible D gene is TRBD1 (6 bases). Germline CDR1 is GTSNPN and CDR2 is SVGIG (reference sequence). Trimming took 7 bases from V and 4 from J, leaving 11 bases between them. This CDR3 spans 11 amino acids.